This T cell receptor (beta chain) was sequenced during a study of T-cell reconstitution after alpha-beta-depleted transplantation in children. General study findings and limits: Fresh T-cell production supplied most of the T-cell counts and diversity seen one year after transplant. Reported findings indicate that, about two months after transplant, alpha-beta T cells came from several hundred expanded clones, which were derived from non-depleted graft cells. Surviving recipient T cells and intrathymic progenitors accounted for some patients' high TCRbeta diversity at day 60.

Unique molecular identifiers tagged the TCRbeta library. TCRdb ran MiXCR on the PCR reads and lists one entry per CDR3 protein. Of around 700,000 distinct CDR3 sequences listed, around 13% are singletons. Per germline, CDR1 SGHRS and CDR2 YFSETQ. Trimming cost V 2 bases and J 2 bases; bases outside gene matches: 6. CDR3 size: 16 residues. In regard to this clonotype: Its antigen is currently unknown.

The V gene is TRBV5-1, the J gene TRBJ2-2, with 7 bases aligning to TRBD2. The specimen comprised PBMCs, sampled before TCRalphabeta/CD19-depleted stem cell transplant. This receptor was taken from a girl aged 2 to 10 with congenital amegakaryocytic thrombocytopenia, due to receive a stem cell transplant. Here the CDR3 DNA reads TGCGCCAGCAGCTTCATGAGCGGGGACAACACCGGGGAGCTGTTTTTT. This sequence encodes CASSFMSGDNTGELFF.